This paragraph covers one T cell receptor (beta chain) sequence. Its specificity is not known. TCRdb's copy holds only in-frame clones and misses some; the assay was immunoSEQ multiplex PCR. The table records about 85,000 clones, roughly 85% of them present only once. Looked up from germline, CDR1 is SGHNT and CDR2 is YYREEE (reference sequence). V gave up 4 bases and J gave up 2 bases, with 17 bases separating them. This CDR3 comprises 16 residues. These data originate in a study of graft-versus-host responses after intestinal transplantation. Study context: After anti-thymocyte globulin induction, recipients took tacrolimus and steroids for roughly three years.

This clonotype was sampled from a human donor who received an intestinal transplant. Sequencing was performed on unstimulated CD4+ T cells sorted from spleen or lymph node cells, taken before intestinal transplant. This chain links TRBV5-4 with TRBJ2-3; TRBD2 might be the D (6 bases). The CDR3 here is CASSAGGATFTDTQYF. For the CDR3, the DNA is TGTGCCAGCAGCGCCGGCGGGGCAACCTTCACAGATACGCAGTATTTT.